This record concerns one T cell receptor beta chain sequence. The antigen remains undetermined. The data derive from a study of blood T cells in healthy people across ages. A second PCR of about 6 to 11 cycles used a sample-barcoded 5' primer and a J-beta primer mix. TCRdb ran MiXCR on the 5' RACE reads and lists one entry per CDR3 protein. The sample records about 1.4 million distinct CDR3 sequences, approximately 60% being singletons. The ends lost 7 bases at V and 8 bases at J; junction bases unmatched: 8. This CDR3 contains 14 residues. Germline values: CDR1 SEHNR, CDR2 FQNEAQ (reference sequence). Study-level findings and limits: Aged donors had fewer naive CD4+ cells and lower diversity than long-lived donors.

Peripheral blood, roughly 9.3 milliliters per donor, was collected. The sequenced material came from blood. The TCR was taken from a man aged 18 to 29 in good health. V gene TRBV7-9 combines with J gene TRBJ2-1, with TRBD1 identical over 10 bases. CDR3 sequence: CASTPGTGVYEQFF. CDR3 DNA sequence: TGTGCCAGCACGCCGGGGACAGGGGTGTATGAGCAGTTCTTC.